This paragraph covers one TCR beta chain sequence. Adults between roughly 18 and 95 years of age took part from 24 US areas. Recovered status in Cohort 3 required two negative PCRs, clearance, or symptom resolution. The protocol was immunoSEQ multiplex PCR, while the TCRdb copy is restricted to in-frame clones and leaves out a portion. The sample shows some 200,000 clones, 88% of them seen only once. Deletions cut 2 bases from V and 2 bases from J, with 16 bases between. CDR3 length: 17 amino acids. In germline, CDR1 is MNHNS, CDR2 SASEGT. This sample was included in a study of blood T cell repertoires in COVID-19. Study in general: Some COVID-19 samples were acute and others convalescent; all came from the United States, Italy and Spain. T cells, B-cell-depleted T cells, or PBMCs supplied cDNA or gDNA.

This clonotype was obtained from a woman aged 25-40 years who had recovered from COVID-19. The chain is built from TRBV6-1 and TRBJ2-4; D is perhaps TRBD1 (5 bases). Sequences were obtained from PBMCs or T cells enriched from blood (not recorded which). CDR3 loop: CASSESRVVSTKNIQYF. The DNA for the CDR3 is TGTGCCAGCAGTGAATCCAGGGTGGTTTCTACCAAAAACATTCAGTACTTC.